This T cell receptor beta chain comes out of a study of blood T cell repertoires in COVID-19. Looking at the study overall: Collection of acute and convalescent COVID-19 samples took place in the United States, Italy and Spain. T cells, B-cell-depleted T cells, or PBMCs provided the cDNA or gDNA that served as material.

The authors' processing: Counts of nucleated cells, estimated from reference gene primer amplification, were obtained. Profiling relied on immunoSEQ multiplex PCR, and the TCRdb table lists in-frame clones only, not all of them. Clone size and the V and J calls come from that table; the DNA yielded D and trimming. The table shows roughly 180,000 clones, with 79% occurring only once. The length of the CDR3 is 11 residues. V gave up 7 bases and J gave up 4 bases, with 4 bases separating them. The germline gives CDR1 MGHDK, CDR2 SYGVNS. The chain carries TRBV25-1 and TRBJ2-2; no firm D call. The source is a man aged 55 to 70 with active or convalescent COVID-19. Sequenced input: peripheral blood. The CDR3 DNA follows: TGTGCCAGCACCCGCACCGGGGAGCTGTTTTTT. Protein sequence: CASTRTGELFF.